This TCR beta chain was documented in a study of response to subunit inactivated influenza vaccine (dated by TCRdb to the late 2010s). Study-wide context: Deep quantitative profiling of the T cell receptor repertoire was used in the study to follow responses to a trivalent subunit inactivated influenza vaccine. General conclusions and limits of the study: The authors proposed that each seasonal influenza vaccination may bring in only a limited number of new T cells.

Explained via the paper, the time point label denotes: 45 days after influenza vaccine administration. The germline V gene sets CDR1 to SGHRS and CDR2 to YFSETQ. Germline trimming: 4 bases from V, 6 bases from J; junction bases outside gene matches: 16. The CDR3 starts with the cysteine, ends with the phenylalanine, and has 17 residues. Only the CDR3 portion is preserved as DNA: 51 bases, with reading frame beginning at the first base. Preparation of the library involved RT-PCR. Reads for this sample came from an Illumina HiSeq 2500. TCRdb reworked the public reads: Q25 trimming with fastp, MiXCR clone assembly, productive beta chains retained. Every distinct CDR3 protein forms one entry, paired with its most common genes and DNA. The sample yields approximately 500,000 distinct CDR3 sequences; about an eighth were counted once. The ten most abundant clones make up approximately 14% of the sample. This clonotype was detected many times. The specificity of this receptor is unknown. Per-nucleotide qualities are absent, and no much larger clonotype sits a single base away.

The sequencing used PBMCs from blood, collected roughly 45 days after vaccination. The receptor was derived from a man aged 50 to 59 who received an inactivated influenza vaccine. Donor details come from another sample of the same person, matched by shared clones. Recombination joined TRBV5-1 with TRBJ2-3, and TRBD2 aligns with 8 junction nucleotides. DNA sequence: TGCGCCAGCAGCCCGGGACTTCTTGACGGCGGGGGGGATACGCAGTATTTT. This translates into CASSPGLLDGGGDTQYF.